The 28 T cell receptor beta chains below were found in one sample sequenced in a study of T-cell reconstitution after alpha-beta-depleted transplantation in children. TCRbeta library preparation incorporated unique molecular identifiers. MiXCR, run by TCRdb on the PCR reads, gives a single entry per CDR3 protein. The data hold fewer than 400,000 distinct CDR3 sequences, with 20% to 30% observed a single time. The input for sequencing was PBMCs, mostly from graft donor cells, taken 180 days after TCRalphabeta/CD19-depleted stem cell transplant. The receptors shown here come from a male patient younger than 18 who had a stem cell transplant for acute lymphoblastic leukemia, so the T cells may come from the graft donor.

In this sample, this clonotype turned up a few times. The chain combines TRBV10-1 with TRBJ2-3; 10 bases are shared with TRBD2. CDR1 WNHNN and CDR2 SYGVQD come from the germline V gene (reference sequence). The CDR3 is 16 amino acids. With V trimmed by 3 bases and J by 6 bases, 9 bases remained unmatched. The CDR3 DNA reads as TGCGCCAGCAGTGAAAGCGGGAGGGCCTTAGGCGATACGCAGTATTTT. Translated, it gives CASSESGRALGDTQYF.

This chain joins TRBV24-1 and TRBJ2-2, with D possibly matching TRBD2 (6 bases). The germline V gene has CDR1 KGHDR and CDR2 SFDVKD. The CDR3 length is 15 residues. Trimming left V 4 bases short and J 4 bases short, with 12 bases between. CDR3 amino acids: CATSDPGGPTGELFF. In DNA, the CDR3 is TGTGCCACCAGTGACCCCGGGGGACCCACCGGGGAGCTGTTTTTT.

This clonotype was detected only a few times. The V and J genes are TRBV10-3 and TRBJ2-1, with D uncertain. The CDR3 runs to 13 residues. In germline, CDR1 is ENHRY, CDR2 SYGVKD. V lost 8 bases and J 5 bases, leaving 13 bases between the germline ends. For the CDR3, the DNA is TGTGCCATCGGGATGGGTGTTAACAATGAGCAGTTCTTC. Amino acids: CAIGMGVNNEQFF.

The V call is TRBV10-2, the J call TRBJ1-5, with a weak D call TRBD1 (6 bases). Germline CDR1 is WSHSY and CDR2 is SAAADI. The ends were cut back, 5 bases at V and 0 bases at J, with 11 bases in the middle. CDR3 length: 15 amino acids. CDR3 protein: CASSPGHYSNQPQHF. The CDR3 bases are TGCGCCAGCAGTCCGGGACATTATAGCAATCAGCCCCAGCATTTT.

This chain links TRBV4-1 with TRBJ2-7; D is unclear. V shed 1 base and J shed 1 base, with 5 bases lying between them. The germline V gene encodes CDR1 MGHRA and CDR2 YSYEKL. This CDR3 has 13 amino acids. The CDR3 spells CASSQVKSYEQYF. CDR3 DNA sequence: TGCGCCAGCAGCCAAGTCAAGTCCTACGAGCAGTACTTC.

This clonotype has a handful of counts. The V and J genes are TRBV7-8 and TRBJ2-1; D possibly corresponds to TRBD2 (5 bases). CDR3 length: 14 amino acids. Deletions cut 0 bases from V and 9 bases from J, with 12 bases between. Germline assignment: CDR1 SGHVS and CDR2 FQNEAQ. The CDR3 region has the DNA TGTGCCAGCAGCTTAGCGAGGGTCGCTGGTGAGCAGTTCTTC. Translation gives CASSLARVAGEQFF.

The rearrangement links TRBV2 to TRBJ2-2; 8 positions match TRBD1. The CDR3 has 15 amino acids. CDR1 and CDR2 from the germline V gene are SNHLY and FYNNEI. Trimming cost V 5 bases and J 1 base; bases outside gene matches: 3. CDR3 nucleotide sequence: TGTGCCAGCAGTCGGACAGGGTGGAACACCGGGGAGCTGTTTTTT. This sequence encodes CASSRTGWNTGELFF.

There are a few counts of this clonotype. The chain uses TRBV9 and TRBJ2-3; 12 bases are a match to TRBD2. V was pared by 4 bases and J by 6 bases, with 6 bases of the junction left unmatched. This CDR3 spans 15 amino acids. Germline values: CDR1 SGDLS, CDR2 YYNGEE. CDR3 bases: TGTGCCAGCAGCCTTGGACTAGCGGGAATGGATACGCAGTATTTT. This sequence encodes CASSLGLAGMDTQYF.

This clonotype was counted a few times. This chain connects TRBV29-1 to TRBJ2-1; D is unresolved. The germline V gene encodes CDR1 SQVTM and CDR2 ANQGSEA. Trimming took off 4 bases at V and 3 bases at J, with 7 bases between the two ends. This CDR3 comprises 12 residues. CDR3 sequence (DNA): TGCAGCGTTGTTATCTTCTACAATGAGCAGTTCTTC. Translation: CSVVIFYNEQFF.

The CDR3 loop reads CSARDLGIAGYNEQFF. The DNA of the CDR3 is TGCAGTGCTAGAGATCTTGGAATAGCGGGTTACAATGAGCAGTTCTTC. The chain links TRBV20-1 to TRBJ2-1, with 7 positions matching TRBD2. This CDR3 comprises 16 residues. Germline V CDR1 and CDR2: DFQATT, SNEGSKA (reference sequence). The V gene end was trimmed by 0 bases and the J gene end by 4 bases; junction bases not matched to a gene: 9.

The chain is built from TRBV14 and TRBJ1-2; 7 nucleotides agree with TRBD1. V lost 2 bases and J lost 2; bases outside the gene matches: 14. This CDR3 contains 18 residues. Germline values: CDR1 SGHDN, CDR2 FVKESK. The CDR3 DNA reads as TGTGCCAGCAGCCAACAATTAACAGCGACAGGGTTGAACTATGGCTACACCTTC. Protein product: CASSQQLTATGLNYGYTF.

The chain joins TRBV20-1 to TRBJ2-3; TRBD2 matches at 7 bases. The CDR3 covers 12 residues. Germline lookup yields CDR1 DFQATT and CDR2 SNEGSKA (reference sequence). J was trimmed by 2 bases and V by 7 bases; bases with no gene match: 3. This CDR3 reads CSESGTTDTQYF. The CDR3 DNA sequence: TGCAGTGAAAGCGGGACCACAGATACGCAGTATTTT.

This clonotype has ten or more counts. The chain combines TRBV12-3 or TRBV12-4 with TRBJ2-2, with D possibly matching TRBD2 (6 bases). Trimming removed 5 bases from V and 2 bases from J, with 15 bases in between. CDR3 length equals 16 residues. As DNA, the CDR3 is TGTGCCAGCAGTCCGGGACTCCCTCAAAACACCGGGGAGCTGTTTTTT. As protein: CASSPGLPQNTGELFF.

In this sample, this clonotype turned up once. The rearrangement links TRBV4-1 to TRBJ2-1; D unclear. Germline assignment: CDR1 MGHRA and CDR2 YSYEKL. Trimming removed 3 bases at V and 0 bases at J, with 6 bases between. The CDR3 is made up of 14 amino acids. The CDR3 protein is CASSQPASYNEQFF. CDR3 sequence (DNA): TGCGCCAGCAGCCAGCCCGCCTCCTACAATGAGCAGTTCTTC.

The rearrangement links TRBV20-1 to TRBJ2-7, with D perhaps given as TRBD1 or TRBD2 (6 bases each). V lost 6 bases and J 6 bases, leaving 12 bases between the germline ends. The CDR3 is 11 amino acids. Per germline, CDR1 DFQATT and CDR2 SNEGSKA (reference sequence). CDR3 sequence: CSAARGLEQYF. In DNA form, the CDR3 reads TGCAGTGCCGCCCGGGGGCTCGAGCAGTACTTC.

This clonotype was observed a few times. The V and J genes are TRBV25-1 and TRBJ2-7; D is possibly TRBD2 (7 bases). CDR3 length: 14 amino acids. V was trimmed by 6 bases and J by 5 bases, leaving 17 bases between them. CDR1 and CDR2 (germline): MGHDK, SYGVNS. As DNA, the CDR3 is TGTGCCAGCAGCGCCTACGGGGGGCGGGACGAGCAGTACTTC. Protein product: CASSAYGGRDEQYF.

This clonotype was seen a handful of times. The chain joins TRBV12-5 to TRBJ2-7, with D tentatively TRBD1 (5 bases). Germline lookup yields CDR1 LGHNT and CDR2 FRNRAP. This CDR3 contains 16 residues. V lost 0 bases, J lost 0 bases, and 12 bases lay in between. DNA of the CDR3: TGTGCTAGTGGTTTGGTACTGGCAGGGTACTCCTACGAGCAGTACTTC. Translating it yields CASGLVLAGYSYEQYF.

The chain joins TRBV4-1 to TRBJ2-3, with D perhaps TRBD1 or TRBD2 (5 bases each). Germline values: CDR1 MGHRA, CDR2 YSYEKL. This CDR3 comprises 16 residues. V lost 7 bases and J lost 2, with 19 bases in between. The CDR3 nucleotides are TGCGCCAGCACCATGAGCTGGGACCTTCTCACAGATACGCAGTATTTT. As protein: CASTMSWDLLTDTQYF.

This clonotype was recorded once. The chain uses TRBV29-1 and TRBJ1-1, with a possible D match to TRBD1 (6 bases). The V end lost 5 bases, the J end lost 1 base, and 11 bases lay between the germline ends. Germline CDR1 SQVTM, CDR2 ANQGSEA. The CDR3 loop spans 13 amino acids. CDR3 sequence reads: CSVSGTPNTEAFF. The CDR3, as DNA: TGCAGCGTTTCCGGGACACCGAACACTGAAGCTTTCTTT.

This chain uses TRBV4-1 with TRBJ2-1; D not certain. Looked up from germline, CDR1 is MGHRA and CDR2 is YSYEKL. The CDR3 spans 14 residues. Trimming took off 0 bases at V and 7 bases at J, with 10 bases between the two ends. The CDR3 region has the DNA TGCGCCAGCAGCCAAGATTCGGAAAGGAATGAGCAGTTCTTC. It specifies CASSQDSERNEQFF.

This clonotype is a singleton in its sample. The chain has TRBV12-3 or TRBV12-4 and TRBJ1-6; D possibly corresponds to TRBD1 (6 bases). The ends were cut back, 6 bases at V and 7 bases at J, with 16 bases in the middle. This CDR3 comprises 15 residues. This chain's CDR3 is CASRPQGRANSPLHF. The CDR3 bases are TGTGCCAGCAGGCCACAGGGCAGGGCAAATTCACCCCTCCACTTT.

In this sample, this clonotype turned up a few times. V usage is TRBV12-5 and J usage is TRBJ2-1; TRBD1 matches at 8 bases. The CDR3 has 15 amino acids. Germline V gene sequence: CDR1 LGHNT, CDR2 FRNRAP. V gave up 6 bases and J gave up 7 bases; unmatched junction bases: 11. Here the CDR3 DNA reads TGTGCTAGTGGACCCGGACAGGGCCTTGGGAATGAGCAGTTCTTC. Translation gives CASGPGQGLGNEQFF.

In its sample, this clonotype was seen a few times. V usage is TRBV27 and J usage is TRBJ1-2, with D possibly TRBD1 on 5 matching bases. The CDR3 runs to 15 residues. Trimming took 5 bases from V and 3 from J, leaving 16 bases between them. Germline V gene sequence: CDR1 MNHEY, CDR2 SMNVEV (reference sequence). This CDR3 is CASSPRDGPYYGYTF. The CDR3 nucleotides read TGTGCCAGCAGTCCTCGGGACGGTCCCTACTATGGCTACACCTTC.

This clonotype was detected a few times. The V gene is TRBV18, the J gene TRBJ1-1; D remains ambiguous. Trimming removed 3 bases at V and 1 base at J, with 9 bases between. The CDR3 length is 14 residues. CDR1 and CDR2 from the germline V gene are KGHSH and LQKENI. CDR3 loop: CASSPFLQNTEAFF. In DNA, the CDR3 is TGTGCCAGCTCACCGTTTTTGCAGAACACTGAAGCTTTCTTT. Complete variable domain (other parts from reference TRBV18 and TRBJ1-1): NAGVMQNPRHLVRRRGQEARLRCSPMKGHSHVYWYRQLPEEGLKFMVYLQKENIIDESGMPKERFSAEFPKEGPSILRIQQVVRGDSAAYFCASSPFLQNTEAFFGQGTRLTVV.

The chain carries TRBV12-3 or TRBV12-4 and TRBJ1-2; D not certain. The CDR3 is 11 amino acids. V was clipped by 3 bases and J by 8 bases, with 7 bases between them. CDR3 residues: CASSLSRGYTF. CDR3 DNA sequence: TGTGCCAGCAGTTTGTCTAGGGGCTACACCTTC.

The V and J genes are TRBV29-1 and TRBJ1-1; D is undetermined. CDR1 and CDR2 from the germline V gene are SQVTM and ANQGSEA. Deletions cut 2 bases from V and 3 bases from J, with 4 bases between. This CDR3 region has 11 residues. The CDR3 sequence: CSVEFDTEAFF. CDR3 nucleotide sequence: TGCAGCGTTGAATTCGACACTGAAGCTTTCTTT.

This clonotype appeared a few times. The genes are TRBV6-5 and TRBJ2-2; TRBD2 might be the D (5 bases). The CDR3 runs 15 residues. The V gene lost 4 bases and the J gene lost 1 base, with 10 bases spanning the gap. Germline lookup yields CDR1 MNHEY and CDR2 SVGAGI. The CDR3 DNA follows: TGTGCCAGCAGTTTTCGGGGAAGGAACACCGGGGAGCTGTTTTTT. Translation gives CASSFRGRNTGELFF.

The V and J genes are TRBV27 and TRBJ2-6; no reliable D call. The CDR3 consists of 16 residues. The germline V and J ends were trimmed by 6 bases and 0 bases, with 12 bases remaining between them. From germline, CDR1 is MNHEY and CDR2 SMNVEV (reference sequence). The CDR3 DNA reads TGTGCCAGCAGCACACACAGATACTCTGGGGCCAACGTCCTGACTTTC. Its translation is CASSTHRYSGANVLTF.